This T cell receptor (beta chain) is drawn from a study of cytomegalovirus exposure and HLA in healthy donors. Overall study findings and caveats: 87-base-pair reads could not separate some V segments, including TRBV6-2 and TRBV6-3. Presence/absence results assume similar sequencing depth per donor, which may not hold.

This clone was recorded once. Its cognate antigen is unknown. PCR primers comprised 60 Vbeta and 13 Jbeta primers. The data were produced by immunoSEQ multiplex PCR, yet TCRdb's version contains in-frame clones alone and is incomplete. The data contain 150,000 to 200,000 clones, 81% of them seen just once; the ten biggest clones take up 3.4%. Trimming took off 2 bases at V and 2 bases at J, with 19 bases between the two ends. The length of the CDR3 is 17 residues. From germline, CDR1 is SGHAT and CDR2 FQNNGV. The chain couples TRBV11-2 to TRBJ2-7, with D possibly matching TRBD2 (5 bases). Sequencing was done on a sample of PBMCs. The sequence derives from a man aged 40-49 years in good health and CMV-seropositive. The CDR3 sequence: CASSLRPVFGNTYEQYF. The CDR3, as DNA: TGTGCCAGCAGCTTAAGGCCGGTATTCGGGAATACCTACGAGCAGTACTTC.